This is a list of T cell receptor beta chains from one sample in a study of cytomegalovirus exposure and HLA in healthy donors. Some clones are missing from TCRdb's copy, which holds only in-frame ones; the method was immunoSEQ multiplex PCR. The data contain more than 85,000 clones, about 74% of them singletons. The sample taken for sequencing was PBMCs. Receptors were obtained from a male donor in good health and CMV-seropositive. The CDR3 runs from the conserved cysteine through the conserved F or W. D genes are given only for firm matches. For some rows the clone size is stated as once, few or many, or as a class when expanded; others skip it.

v_call	d_call	clone_size	j_call	cdr3_aa	cdr3_nt
TRBV29-1	NA	NA	TRBJ1-4	CSGGNRAEKLFF	TGCAGCGGGGGGAACAGGGCCGAAAAACTGTTTTTT
TRBV5-1	TRBD2	NA	TRBJ2-1	CASSTGLAYNEQFF	TGCGCCAGCAGCACGGGACTAGCCTACAATGAGCAGTTCTTC
TRBV5-6	NA	NA	TRBJ1-4	CASSLDRVGEKLFF	TGTGCCAGCAGCTTGGACAGGGTTGGAGAAAAACTGTTTTTT
TRBV2	NA	NA	TRBJ2-3	CASSPSTDTQYF	TGTGCCAGCAGCCCAAGCACAGATACGCAGTATTTT
TRBV5-8	TRBD2	NA	TRBJ2-2	CASSLGLAGGPYTGELFF	TGTGCCAGCAGCTTGGGACTAGCGGGAGGGCCGTACACCGGGGAGCTGTTTTTT
TRBV29-1	TRBD1	NA	TRBJ2-1	CSIRDRVSNEQFF	TGCAGCATCCGGGACAGGGTTTCCAATGAGCAGTTCTTC
TRBV4-3	TRBD2	few	TRBJ2-7	CASSLGLAGGPEYHEQYF	TGCGCCAGCAGCCTCGGACTAGCGGGAGGGCCAGAGTACCACGAGCAGTACTTC
TRBV5-1	TRBD2	NA	TRBJ2-3	CASSSVAGETDTQYF	TGCGCCAGCAGCAGTGTAGCGGGAGAAACAGATACGCAGTATTTT
TRBV10-3	TRBD1	NA	TRBJ2-5	CAISERTGGPAQETQYF	TGTGCCATCAGTGAAAGGACAGGAGGTCCCGCCCAAGAGACCCAGTACTTC
TRBV7-3	NA	NA	TRBJ2-1	CASSLGAGEQFF	TGTGCCAGCAGCTTAGGGGCTGGTGAGCAGTTCTTC
TRBV18	TRBD1	NA	TRBJ1-1	CASSLRDRGLNTEAFF	TGTGCCAGCTCACTCCGGGACAGGGGTTTGAACACTGAAGCTTTCTTT
TRBV28	TRBD1	NA	TRBJ2-7	CATTGDGYEQYF	TGTGCCACGACAGGGGACGGGTACGAGCAGTACTTC
TRBV7-9	TRBD1	NA	TRBJ1-1	CASSSRQGIGEAFF	TGTGCCAGCAGCTCCCGACAGGGGATAGGTGAAGCTTTCTTT
TRBV7-9	TRBD1	few	TRBJ1-5	CASSPGGPPRAQPQHF	TGTGCCAGCAGCCCAGGGGGACCCCCGAGGGCTCAGCCCCAGCATTTT
TRBV15	NA	NA	TRBJ2-6	CATSRDRGAQWGSGANVLTF	TGTGCCACCAGCAGAGATCGCGGGGCGCAATGGGGATCTGGGGCCAACGTCCTGACTTTC
TRBV27	NA	NA	TRBJ2-5	CASSSRPGGEETQYF	TGTGCCAGCAGTTCCCGGCCGGGGGGCGAAGAGACCCAGTACTTC
TRBV28	TRBD1	NA	TRBJ1-2	CASNVGTGGPYYGYTF	TGTGCCAGCAACGTCGGGACAGGGGGCCCATACTATGGCTACACCTTC
TRBV7-9	NA	NA	TRBJ2-7	CSSSSVDTQDHYEQYF	TGTTCCAGCAGCTCCGTAGACACCCAAGATCACTACGAGCAGTACTTC
TRBV6-1	TRBD2	once	TRBJ2-6	CASSELLAGVGANVLTF	TGTGCCAGCAGTGAATTACTAGCGGGAGTTGGGGCCAACGTCCTGACTTTC
TRBV9	NA	NA	TRBJ2-2	CASSAHSPTHTGNTGELFF	TGTGCCAGCAGCGCACATAGTCCGACACACACCGGGAACACCGGGGAGCTGTTTTTT
TRBV29-1	TRBD1	NA	TRBJ1-2	CSVEGGAGTAYGYTF	TGCAGCGTTGAAGGGGGGGCTGGGACAGCCTATGGCTACACCTTC
TRBV5-4	NA	NA	TRBJ2-6	CASSTHTVGANVLTF	TGTGCCAGCAGCACCCACACCGTCGGGGCCAACGTCCTGACTTTC